This passage covers 11 T cell receptor beta chains from one sample sequenced in a study of blood T cell repertoires in COVID-19. TCRdb's table, derived via immunoSEQ multiplex PCR, lists solely in-frame clones and lacks some. This sample has 200,000 to 250,000 clones; under 90% occur once, and the top ten carry 7.8%. Sequenced material: peripheral blood. These receptors all stem from a woman older than 75 with COVID-19, enrolled during active disease.

V is TRBV6-5 and J is TRBJ1-5; 7 bases line up with TRBD1. The CDR3 is 15 amino acids. The V and J ends lost 8 bases and 3 bases, in that order; junction bases with no gene match: 10. Germline-derived CDR1 and CDR2 are MNHEY and SVGAGI. CDR3 sequence: CASEPGQHFNQPQHF. CDR3 nucleotides: TGTGCCAGCGAACCGGGACAGCATTTCAATCAGCCCCAGCATTTT.

This clone was picked up one time. The J gene is TRBJ2-4, the V gene TRBV19; 8 nucleotides align to TRBD1. CDR1 and CDR2 from the germline V gene are LNHDA and SQIVND (reference sequence). This CDR3 comprises 15 residues. V shed 1 base, J shed 6 bases, and the junction held 5 bases outside the gene matches. The CDR3 region has the DNA TGTGCCAGTAGTATAGCTCCAGGGGGCGGAAACATTCAGTACTTC. Translating it yields CASSIAPGGGNIQYF.

This CDR3 reads CATQGQGAATNEKLFF. The DNA for the CDR3 is TGTGCCACCCAGGGACAGGGGGCGGCAACTAATGAAAAACTGTTTTTT. The chain couples TRBV2 to TRBJ1-4; the match to TRBD1 covers 12 bases. The CDR3 runs to 16 residues. CDR1 is SNHLY and CDR2 is FYNNEI in the germline V gene. The trim removed 10 bases at V and 0 bases at J, leaving 6 bases unmatched. The complete variable domain, with remaining parts taken from reference TRBV2 and TRBJ1-4, reads EPEVTQTPSHQVTQMGQEVILRCVPISNHLYFYWYRQILGQKVEFLVSFYNNEISEKSEIFDDQFSVERPDGSNFTLKIRSTKLEDSAMYFCATQGQGAATNEKLFFGSGTQLSVL.

A single count supports this clone. V usage is TRBV28 and J usage is TRBJ1-1; D is uncertain. Trimming cost V 7 bases and J 2 bases, with 14 bases left between them. CDR1 and CDR2 from the germline V gene are MDHEN and SYDVKM. This CDR3 is 14 amino acids long. The CDR3 spells CASNVGGSNTEAFF. For the CDR3, the DNA is TGTGCCAGCAACGTTGGCGGGAGCAACACTGAAGCTTTCTTT.

This clone showed up just once. The chain carries TRBV5-7 and TRBJ2-5; TRBD2 aligns across 12 bases. TRBV5-7 is placed among ORFs of uncertain function. There are 17 residues in the CDR3. V was clipped by 3 bases and J by 2 bases; unmatched bases: 8. The CDR3 nucleotides read TGTGCCAGCAGCTCCCGACTAGCGGGAGCGATACAAGAGACCCAGTACTTC. Translation: CASSSRLAGAIQETQYF.

This clone was counted between two and nine times. This sequence joins TRBV29-1 and TRBJ2-5; 7 nucleotides align to TRBD2. The CDR3 runs 15 residues. CDR1 SQVTM and CDR2 ANQGSEA come from the germline V gene. V shed 0 bases and J 5 bases; nucleotides not matched to a gene: 9. CDR3 sequence reads: CSVEDLRGLSETQYF. Here the CDR3 DNA reads TGCAGCGTTGAAGATCTGAGGGGACTATCGGAGACCCAGTACTTC.

J is TRBJ1-2 and V is TRBV19, with 7 positions matching TRBD1. The CDR3 length is 14 residues. Germline CDR1 LNHDA, CDR2 SQIVND (reference sequence). V lost 4 bases to trimming and J lost 8 bases; unmatched junction nucleotides: 10. The CDR3 region has the DNA TGTGCCAGTAGTACCGGGACAGCGCCCGGGGGCTACACCTTC. Protein: CASSTGTAPGGYTF.

The chain links TRBV6-5 to TRBJ2-1; no clear D gene. CDR3 length: 12 residues. V was pared by 6 bases and J by 6 bases, with 9 bases between. The V gene's germline CDR1 is MNHEY and CDR2 SVGAGI. The CDR3 nucleotides read TGTGCCAGCAGCTTGACTGTCAATGAGCAGTTCTTC. Translation: CASSLTVNEQFF.

CDR3 protein: CASSQGTALNYGYTF. The CDR3 DNA is TGTGCCAGCTCACAGGGGACAGCACTTAACTATGGCTACACCTTC. The chain recombines TRBV18 with TRBJ1-2; 7 bases match TRBD1. The CDR3 loop spans 15 amino acids. From germline, CDR1 is KGHSH and CDR2 LQKENI. V lost 4 bases, J lost 1 base, and 6 bases stayed unmatched.

The V and J genes are TRBV12-3 or TRBV12-4 and TRBJ2-7, with D possibly TRBD1 on 6 matching bases. CDR3 size: 13 residues. Trimming stripped 7 bases from V and 0 bases from J, with 10 bases between. The CDR3 here is CASTRDTSYEQYF. The CDR3 region has the DNA TGTGCCAGCACTAGGGACACCTCCTACGAGCAGTACTTC.

The table lists this clone with a few counts. The rearrangement joins TRBV6-5 to TRBJ1-5; 8 nucleotides line up with TRBD1. The germline V gene encodes CDR1 MNHEY and CDR2 SVGAGI. J was trimmed by 4 bases and V by 8 bases; bases with no gene match: 7. The CDR3 loop spans 14 amino acids. The CDR3 sequence: CASSGDRNNQPQHF. The CDR3 DNA reads TGTGCCAGCTCCGGGGACAGGAATAATCAGCCCCAGCATTTT.